This T cell receptor (beta chain) comes out of a study of spatial heterogeneity in lung cancer. About the research overall: Compared with alpha-chain sequences, beta-chain sequences were consistently detected in greater numbers. Broader study findings: Ubiquitous expanded tumor TCRs showed up in blood more at resection than follow-up.

Every TCR cDNA molecule bore a unique molecular identifier. One entry per CDR3 protein results from TCRdb running MiXCR on the 5' RACE reads. This sample has about 7,900 distinct CDR3 sequences; 4% to 5.5% occur once, and the top ten carry 25% to 35%. The V and J ends lost 3 bases and 7 bases respectively, with 15 bases between them. Germline V gene data show CDR1 as DFQATT and CDR2 as SNEGSKA (reference sequence). This CDR3 is 14 amino acids long. Documented time point: sample taken at primary tumor resection. Material for sequencing was whole RNA from tumor, nontumor lung or frozen PBMC, left unsorted. By proportion, this clonotype is medium-sized. Its antigen is not identified.

The V and J genes are TRBV20-1 and TRBJ2-2, with TRBD1 as a possible D gene (6 bases). The sequenced sample was PBMCs, obtained at surgery. This clonotype was sampled from a male donor with early-stage non-small cell lung cancer. The CDR3 bases are TGCAGTGCTAGTTGGTCTAGCAGGGGCGGGGAGCTGTTTTTT. It translates to CSASWSSRGGELFF.